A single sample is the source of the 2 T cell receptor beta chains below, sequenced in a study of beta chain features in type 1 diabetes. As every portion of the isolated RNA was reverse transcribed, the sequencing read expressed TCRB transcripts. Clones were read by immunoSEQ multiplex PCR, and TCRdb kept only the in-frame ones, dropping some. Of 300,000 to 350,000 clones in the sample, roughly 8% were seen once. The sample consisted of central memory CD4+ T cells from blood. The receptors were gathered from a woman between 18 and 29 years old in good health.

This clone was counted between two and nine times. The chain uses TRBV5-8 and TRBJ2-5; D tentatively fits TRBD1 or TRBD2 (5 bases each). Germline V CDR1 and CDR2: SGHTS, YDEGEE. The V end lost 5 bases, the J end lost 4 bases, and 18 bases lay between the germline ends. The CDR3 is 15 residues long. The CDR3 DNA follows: TGTGCCAGCAGGTCGAGGGGAGCGTGGGGAGAGACCCAGTACTTC. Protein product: CASRSRGAWGETQYF.

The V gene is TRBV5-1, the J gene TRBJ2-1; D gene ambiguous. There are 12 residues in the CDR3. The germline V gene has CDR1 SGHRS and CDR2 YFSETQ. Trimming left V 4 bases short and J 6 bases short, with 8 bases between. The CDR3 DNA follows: TGCGCCAGCAGCGGGATGACCAATGAGCAGTTCTTC. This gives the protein CASSGMTNEQFF.